This T cell receptor (beta chain) was observed in a study of spatial heterogeneity in lung cancer. V gave up 6 bases and J gave up 0 bases, with 12 bases separating them. CDR1 is SGHRS, CDR2 YFSETQ, per germline. This CDR3 has 15 amino acids. Sample time point: sample taken at primary tumor resection. From tumor, nontumor lung or frozen PBMC, whole RNA was taken unsorted for sequencing. In the case of this clonotype: Found in a library prepared for alpha chains, this beta chain is an off-target read, and its abundance has little meaning.

Using its own MiXCR run on the 5' RACE reads, TCRdb lists one record per CDR3 protein. The repertoire holds about 1,000 distinct CDR3 sequences, with about 47% as singletons. This clonotype originated in a male donor with early-stage non-small cell lung cancer. The sequenced sample was PBMCs, obtained at surgery. This rearrangement joins TRBV5-1 to TRBJ2-2, with D unresolved. The CDR3 DNA reads as TGCGCCAGCAAATATGATCCCGCGAACACCGGGGAGCTGTTTTTT. Protein sequence: CASKYDPANTGELFF.